These 9 T cell receptor beta chains were all obtained from the same sample, sequenced in a study of T cells after yellow fever vaccination. TCRdb processed the 5' RACE reads anew with MiXCR; each CDR3 protein has one entry. In the table there are fewer than 150,000 distinct CDR3 sequences, over 7% of which are singletons. Source: CD4+ T cells sorted from PBMCs, taken 5 days after the yellow fever booster vaccination. These TCRs come from a man aged 25 to 40 who received the YFV17D yellow fever vaccine.

This clonotype was recorded at least ten times. The chain is built from TRBV5-1 and TRBJ2-7; TRBD2 matches at 9 bases. The germline V gene has CDR1 SGHRS and CDR2 YFSETQ. The length of the CDR3 is 15 residues. Germline trimming cut 0 bases from V and 2 bases from J; bases unmatched to any gene: 3. The CDR3 DNA sequence: TGCGCCAGCAGCTTGGATGTAGCGGGGGCCTACGAGCAGTACTTC. This codes for CASSLDVAGAYEQYF.

This clonotype occurred many times. The V call is TRBV24-1, the J call TRBJ2-5, with a tentative D call TRBD2 (5 bases). There are 13 residues in the CDR3. V dropped 8 bases and J dropped 5 bases, with 14 bases sitting between them. Germline assignment: CDR1 KGHDR and CDR2 SFDVKD. The CDR3 DNA reads TGTGCCACCAAGGGCGAGGGCCCCGAGACCCAGTACTTC. Its protein is CATKGEGPETQYF.

The rearrangement joins TRBV20-1 to TRBJ2-1, with D tentatively TRBD2 (5 bases). This CDR3 contains 15 residues. The germline V and J ends were trimmed by 5 bases and 8 bases, with 22 bases remaining between them. Germline-derived CDR1 and CDR2 are DFQATT and SNEGSKA (reference sequence). Here the CDR3 DNA reads TGCAGTGCTGGACCTACTAGGGCCCTGAACGATGAGCAGTTCTTC. The encoded protein is CSAGPTRALNDEQFF.

The table lists this clonotype with many counts. The V call is TRBV11-2, the J call TRBJ2-5; D is undetermined. This CDR3 spans 11 amino acids. Germline V CDR1 and CDR2: SGHAT, FQNNGV. Trimming shortened V by 4 bases and J by 7 bases, and 7 bases separated the two germline ends. CDR3 coding DNA: TGTGCCAGCAGCTCCGAAGTGACCCAGTACTTC. This encodes CASSSEVTQYF.

This clonotype has a count of ten or more. The V gene is TRBV20-1, the J gene TRBJ2-4, with 8 nucleotides matching TRBD2. J was trimmed by 0 bases and V by 5 bases; bases with no gene match: 3. The germline CDR1 and CDR2 sequences are DFQATT and SNEGSKA (reference sequence). This CDR3 comprises 14 residues. For the CDR3, the DNA is TGCAGTGCTGTCCTAGCGGGAGCCAAAAACATTCAGTACTTC. It encodes CSAVLAGAKNIQYF.

This clonotype has a count of ten or more. The V gene is TRBV7-2, the J gene TRBJ1-4, with TRBD1 matching over 8 bases. The CDR3 covers 15 residues. Germline CDR1 is SGHTA and CDR2 is FQGNSA. V gave up 1 base and J gave up 8 bases; unmatched junction bases: 6. In DNA form, the CDR3 reads TGTGCCAGCAGCTTAGGAGGGGCAGGGGGCGAAAAACTGTTTTTT. It is translated as CASSLGGAGGEKLFF.

This clonotype was detected many times. The chain employs TRBV30 and TRBJ1-4, with TRBD1 as a possible D gene (6 bases). Germline CDR1 is GTSNPN and CDR2 is SVGIG (reference sequence). CDR3 length equals 17 residues. V lost 1 base and J 3 bases, leaving 18 bases between the germline ends. CDR3 coding DNA: TGTGCCTGGAGTGCCACCAGGGTGAGGGGGTCTAATGAAAAACTGTTTTTT. Encoded protein: CAWSATRVRGSNEKLFF.

This clonotype was picked up many times. This chain joins TRBV5-1 and TRBJ2-7; a weak D match, TRBD2 (6 bases). Germline V gene lookup returns CDR1 SGHRS and CDR2 YFSETQ. Trimming took off 1 base at V and 2 bases at J, with 13 bases between the two ends. The length of the CDR3 is 15 residues. As DNA, the CDR3 is TGCGCCAGCAGCTTGTCGGGGGTGCCCACCTACGAGCAGTACTTC. This encodes CASSLSGVPTYEQYF.

This clonotype occurred a few times. CDR3 nucleotide sequence: TGTGCCAGCAGCTTAGAGAGCACTAGCTACGAGCAGTACTTC. It is translated as CASSLESTSYEQYF. The V and J genes are TRBV7-2 and TRBJ2-7; maybe TRBD2 (5 bases). The CDR3 totals 14 residues. Germline CDR1 reads SGHTA; CDR2 reads FQGNSA. Trimming pared 1 base from V and 3 bases from J, leaving 10 bases between.